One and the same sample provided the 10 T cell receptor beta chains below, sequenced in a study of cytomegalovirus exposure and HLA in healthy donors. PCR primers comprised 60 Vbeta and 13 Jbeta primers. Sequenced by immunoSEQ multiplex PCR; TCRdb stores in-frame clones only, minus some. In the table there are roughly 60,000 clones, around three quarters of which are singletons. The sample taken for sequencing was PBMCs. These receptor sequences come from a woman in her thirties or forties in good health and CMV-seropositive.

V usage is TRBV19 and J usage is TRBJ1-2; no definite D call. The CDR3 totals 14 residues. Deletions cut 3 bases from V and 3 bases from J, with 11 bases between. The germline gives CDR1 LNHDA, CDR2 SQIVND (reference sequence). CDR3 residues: CASSMSRLDYGYTF. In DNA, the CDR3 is TGTGCCAGTAGTATGTCCCGACTTGACTATGGCTACACCTTC.

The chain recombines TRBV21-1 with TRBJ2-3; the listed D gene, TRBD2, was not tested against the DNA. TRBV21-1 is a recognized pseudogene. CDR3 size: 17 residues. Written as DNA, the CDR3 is TGTGCCAGCAGCAAAGGAGTAACTAGCGGGGCCACAGATACGCAGTATTTT. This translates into CASSKGVTSGATDTQYF.

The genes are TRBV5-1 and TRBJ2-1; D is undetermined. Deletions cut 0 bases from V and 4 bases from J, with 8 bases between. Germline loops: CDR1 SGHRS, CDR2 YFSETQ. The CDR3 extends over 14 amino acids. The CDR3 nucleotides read TGCGCCAGCAGCTTGGGGAGCCTTTACAATGAGCAGTTCTTC. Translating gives CASSLGSLYNEQFF.

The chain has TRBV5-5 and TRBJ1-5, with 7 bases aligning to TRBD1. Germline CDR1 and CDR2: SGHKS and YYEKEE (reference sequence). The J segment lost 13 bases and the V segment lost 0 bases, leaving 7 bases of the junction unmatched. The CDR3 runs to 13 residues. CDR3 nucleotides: TGTGCCAGCAGCTTGGCAGCAGGGGGAATGCAGCATTTT. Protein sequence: CASSLAAGGMQHF.

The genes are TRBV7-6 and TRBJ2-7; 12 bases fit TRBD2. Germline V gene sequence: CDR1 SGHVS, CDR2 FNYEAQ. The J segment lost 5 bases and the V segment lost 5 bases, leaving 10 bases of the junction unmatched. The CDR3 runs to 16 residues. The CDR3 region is CASSPRTSGVRDEQYF. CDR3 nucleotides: TGTGCCAGCAGCCCCAGGACTAGCGGGGTCAGGGACGAGCAGTACTTC.

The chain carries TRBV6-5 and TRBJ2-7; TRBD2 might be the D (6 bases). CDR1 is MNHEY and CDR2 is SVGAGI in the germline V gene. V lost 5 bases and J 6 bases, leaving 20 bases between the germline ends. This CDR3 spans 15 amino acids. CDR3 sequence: CASSPPGRAGPEQYF. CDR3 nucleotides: TGTGCCAGCAGTCCTCCGGGACGGGCGGGACCCGAGCAGTACTTC.

CDR3 bases: TGTGCCAGCAGCCTCAGGGGCTATAATTCACCCCTCCACTTT. It is translated as CASSLRGYNSPLHF. This chain connects TRBV11-2 to TRBJ1-6; D is possibly TRBD1 (6 bases). The CDR3 extends over 14 amino acids. In germline, CDR1 is SGHAT, CDR2 FQNNGV. Trimming cost V 5 bases and J 3 bases, with 8 bases left between them.

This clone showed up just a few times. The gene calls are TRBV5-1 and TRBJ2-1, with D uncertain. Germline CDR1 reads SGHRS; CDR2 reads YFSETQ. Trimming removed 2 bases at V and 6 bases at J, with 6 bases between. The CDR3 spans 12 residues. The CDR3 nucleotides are TGCGCCAGCAGCTTTCTAGGCAATGAGCAGTTCTTC. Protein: CASSFLGNEQFF.

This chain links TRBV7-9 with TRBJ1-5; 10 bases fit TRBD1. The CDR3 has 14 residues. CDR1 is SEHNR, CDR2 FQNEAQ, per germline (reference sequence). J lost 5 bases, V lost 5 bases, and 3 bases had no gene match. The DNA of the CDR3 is TGTGCCAGCAGCAGCGACAGGGGGCATCAGCCCCAGCATTTT. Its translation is CASSSDRGHQPQHF.

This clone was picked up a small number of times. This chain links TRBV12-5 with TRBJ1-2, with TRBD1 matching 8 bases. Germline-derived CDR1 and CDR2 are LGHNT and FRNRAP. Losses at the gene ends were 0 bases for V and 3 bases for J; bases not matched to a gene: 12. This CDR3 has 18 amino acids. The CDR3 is CASGLVGSQGAGDYGYTF. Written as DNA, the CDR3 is TGTGCTAGTGGTTTGGTCGGCTCGCAGGGGGCTGGGGACTATGGCTACACCTTC.